A single T cell receptor (beta chain) is shown here with its context. V lost 7 bases and J lost 3, with 6 bases in between. Germline V gene data show CDR1 as MDHEN and CDR2 as SYDVKM. CDR3 length: 11 residues. Authors' analysis steps: Reference gene primers were amplified, and this amplification served to estimate nucleated cell counts. Measured with immunoSEQ multiplex PCR; TCRdb has only the in-frame clones, and not every one. V and J calls and clone size are as listed in that table; D and trimming were resolved from the DNA. Here the sample spans approximately 280,000 clones, 75% to 90% being singletons. Cohorts were determined from participant-reported clinical history. Cohort 3 recovery required two negative PCRs, clearance, or symptom resolution. The data stem from a study of blood T cell repertoires in COVID-19. Looking at the study overall: T cells, B-cell-depleted T cells, or PBMCs supplied cDNA or gDNA.

This clonotype was sampled from a woman aged 45-65 years who had recovered from COVID-19. Source material: PBMCs or T cells enriched from blood (not recorded which). The chain joins TRBV28 to TRBJ1-2, with unresolved D. The CDR3 bases are TGTGCCAGCATAGGAGACTATGGCTACACCTTC. Protein sequence: CASIGDYGYTF.